The T cell receptor beta chain under discussion was sequenced for a study of shared clonotypes between healthy human individuals. Points from the study as a whole: Large depth notwithstanding, sorted-subset sequencing proved incomplete by rarefaction. Clonotype sharing among donors was expected to depend on sequencing depth.

This clone was counted many times. Its target is unknown. This CDR3 has 14 residues. Trimming stripped 4 bases from V and 5 bases from J, with 12 bases between. Germline V gene sequence: CDR1 MGHRA, CDR2 YSYEKL. Data came from immunoSEQ multiplex PCR; TCRdb stores just in-frame clones and leaves some out. The sample yields over a million clones, around three quarters seen once. Every donor was a Caucasian adult from Nashville, Tennessee. CD4+ cells yielded CD45RA+ naive and CD45RA-negative memory subsets. This sequence was found in a man between 18 and 35 years old in good health. Some clones in this sample may be carry-over from other donors' samples. The sample comprised memory CD4+ T cells from PBMCs. As for subset: CD45RA-negative fraction. This chain uses TRBV4-1 with TRBJ2-1; D possibly matches TRBD1 or TRBD2 (5 bases each). Written as DNA, the CDR3 is TGCGCCAGCAGCCCCGGGACCGTACACAATGAGCAGTTCTTC. The encoded protein is CASSPGTVHNEQFF.